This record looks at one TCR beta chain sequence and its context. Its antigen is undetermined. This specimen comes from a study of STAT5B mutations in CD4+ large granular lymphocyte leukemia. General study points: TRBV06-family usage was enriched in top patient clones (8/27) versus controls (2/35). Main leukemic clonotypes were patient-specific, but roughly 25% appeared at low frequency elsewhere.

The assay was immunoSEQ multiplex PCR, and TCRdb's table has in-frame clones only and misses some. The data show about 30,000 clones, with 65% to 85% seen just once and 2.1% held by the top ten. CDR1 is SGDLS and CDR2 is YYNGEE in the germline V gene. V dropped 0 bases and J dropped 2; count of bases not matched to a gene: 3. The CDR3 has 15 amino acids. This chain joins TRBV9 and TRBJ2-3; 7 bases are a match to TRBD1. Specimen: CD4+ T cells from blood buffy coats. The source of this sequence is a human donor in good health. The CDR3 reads CASSVEQGPTDTQYF. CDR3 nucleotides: TGTGCCAGCAGCGTAGAACAGGGGCCCACAGATACGCAGTATTTT.